This T cell receptor beta chain was sequenced for a study of vaccination and CD4 T cells after COVID-19. Study at large: Cultures serving as controls received a peptide pool (CEFX or HIV-1 Nef) or no peptide. Findings and caveats of the study: Nearly all convalescent vaccine-specific clones, 304 of 307, recognized only SARS-CoV-2 spike.

Sequenced with the Oncomine TCR Beta short-read assay was DNA taken from cultured CD4+ T cells. DNA came from CD4+ T cells after culture. From the PCR reads, TCRdb called clonotypes with MiXCR, one entry per CDR3 protein. The sample carries nearly 15,000 distinct CDR3 sequences, roughly 50% recorded once. Treatment here: roughly 10-day PBMC culture with coronavirus spike peptide pools or control peptides (ViraFEST assay). PBMC cultures, at two million cells per well, received approximately 10 IU/ml IL-2 and roughly 9.6 ug/ml peptide pools. The V end lost 6 bases, the J end lost 3 bases, and 11 bases lay between the germline ends. Germline CDR1 is MNHNS and CDR2 is SASEGT. This CDR3 comprises 13 residues. To note about this clonotype: What it recognizes is unknown.

This TCR was sampled from a human donor who had recovered from COVID-19. The sequencing used CD4+ T cells from blood, cultured in vitro, collected before SARS-CoV-2 vaccination. The V call is TRBV6-1, the J call TRBJ1-1, with no clear D. The CDR3 reads CASSGVRYTEAFF. CDR3 nucleotide sequence: TGTGCCAGCAGCGGCGTGAGGTACACTGAAGCTTTCTTT.